This paragraph reports one T cell receptor beta chain. This sample stems from a study of blood T cell repertoires in COVID-19. Only in-frame clones appear in the TCRdb table, and some are missing; sequencing was by immunoSEQ multiplex PCR. The data hold about 350,000 clones, with 87% observed a single time. This receptor was identified in a woman aged 30 to 39 who had recovered from COVID-19. Source material: PBMCs or T cells enriched from blood (not recorded which).

The CDR3 loop is CASSPGQASAHGEQYF. For the CDR3, the DNA is TGCGCCAGCAGCCCGGGACAGGCCAGCGCTCACGGCGAGCAGTACTTC. The chain has TRBV4-3 and TRBJ2-7, with 8 bases that match TRBD1. The CDR3 sequence is 16 residues long. The junction had 14 bases not matched to a gene; V was cut back by 4 bases and J by 6 bases. Germline V gene lookup returns CDR1 LGHNA and CDR2 YSLEER.